The clone carrying this T cell receptor beta chain occurred once. What it binds is not known. Primers included in the PCR were 60 Vbeta and 13 Jbeta primers. The table came from immunoSEQ multiplex PCR; TCRdb's copy has only in-frame clones and leaves some out. In the table there are fewer than 200,000 clones, roughly 79% of which are singletons. Germline trimming cut 0 bases from V and 1 base from J; bases unmatched to any gene: 14. The CDR3 extends over 22 amino acids. Germline V gene lookup returns CDR1 SGDLS and CDR2 YYNGEE. This sample is part of a study of cytomegalovirus exposure and HLA in healthy donors. Study-wide background: An early data release held around 80 million unique TCRs from HLA-typed donors.

Study results and limitations: A later analysis found common viral pathogens apparently linked to several of the most significant clusters. Through in vitro validation, a few CMV-associated chains were shown to be specific for CMV antigens.

Sequencing input: PBMCs. This receptor was identified in a woman between 18 and 30 years old in good health and CMV-seropositive. The chain has TRBV9 and TRBJ2-2; the match to TRBD2 covers 14 bases. The DNA of the CDR3 is TGTGCCAGCAGCGTAGATCGTGTGGGAACTGGGACTAGCGGGGGGAACACCGGGGAGCTGTTTTTT. Its translation is CASSVDRVGTGTSGGNTGELFF.